The clone carrying this T cell receptor beta chain was seen more than once but under ten times. Time point of the sample: 2015-2016 season, pre-vaccination. Non-naive CD4+CXCR5+PD-1+ cTfh were sorted into ICOS+CD38+ and ICOS-CD38- fractions. The method was immunoSEQ multiplex PCR; TCRdb's version includes in-frame clones alone and lacks a portion of them. In the table there are around 700 clones, more than 75% of which are singletons. These data come from a study of follicular helper T cells after annual influenza vaccination. The CDR3 runs 12 residues. Germline CDR1 and CDR2: SGHVS and FQNEAQ. Trimming cost V 5 bases and J 3 bases, with 6 bases left between them.

The clonotype comes from an adult who received the influenza vaccine. The sequenced sample was CXCR5+ CD38+ circulating T follicular helper cells from blood, obtained on the day of influenza vaccination. Noted subset: circulating Tfh, non-naive CD4+CXCR5+PD-1+ (ICOS+CD38+ or ICOS-CD38-). This chain connects TRBV7-8 to TRBJ2-3, with D uncertain. In DNA, the CDR3 is TGTGCCAGCAGCGCTGGGACAGATACGCAGTATTTT. Translating gives CASSAGTDTQYF.